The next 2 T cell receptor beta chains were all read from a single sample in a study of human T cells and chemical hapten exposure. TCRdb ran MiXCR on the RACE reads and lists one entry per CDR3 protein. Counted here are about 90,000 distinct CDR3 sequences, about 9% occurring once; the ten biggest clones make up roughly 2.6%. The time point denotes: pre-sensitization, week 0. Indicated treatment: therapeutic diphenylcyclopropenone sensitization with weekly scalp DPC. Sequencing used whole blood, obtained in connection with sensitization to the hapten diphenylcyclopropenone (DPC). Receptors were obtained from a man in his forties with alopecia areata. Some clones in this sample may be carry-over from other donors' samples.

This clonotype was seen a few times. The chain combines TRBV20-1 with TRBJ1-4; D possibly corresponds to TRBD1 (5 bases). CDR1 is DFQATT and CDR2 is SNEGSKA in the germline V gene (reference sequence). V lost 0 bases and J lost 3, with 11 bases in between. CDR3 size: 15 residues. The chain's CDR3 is CSARDRRGANEKLFF. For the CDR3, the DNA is TGCAGTGCTAGAGATAGGAGGGGAGCTAATGAAAAACTGTTTTTT.

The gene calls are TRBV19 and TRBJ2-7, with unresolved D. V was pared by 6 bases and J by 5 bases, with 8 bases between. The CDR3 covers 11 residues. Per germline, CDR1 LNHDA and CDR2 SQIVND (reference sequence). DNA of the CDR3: TGTGCCAGTAGGTCTCAGCACGAGCAGTACGTC. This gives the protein CASRSQHEQYV.